This TCR beta chain is from a study of blood T cell repertoires in COVID-19. Study context: The United States, Italy and Spain supplied acute and convalescent COVID-19 samples.

Germline lookup yields CDR1 SNHLY and CDR2 FYNNEI. This CDR3 has 12 residues. V lost 6 bases and J lost 7; bases outside the gene matches: 2. Study members were between roughly 18 and 100 years old and lived in 20 to 30 US regions. Sequenced by immunoSEQ multiplex PCR; TCRdb stores in-frame clones only, minus some. The sample contains under 250,000 clones, 80% to 90% of which appear only once. Material: PBMCs or T cells enriched from blood (not recorded which). The clonotype was recovered from a middle-aged man who had recovered from COVID-19. The J gene is TRBJ2-1, the V gene TRBV2; the match to TRBD2 covers 8 bases. This chain's CDR3 is CASRRLANEQFF. CDR3 coding DNA: TGTGCCAGCAGGCGACTAGCGAATGAGCAGTTCTTC.